This record concerns one T cell receptor (beta chain) sequence. The sample contains more than one DNA sequence encoding this CDR3. The data derive from a study of T cell responses to AZD1222 COVID-19 vaccine. V dropped 5 bases and J dropped 4; count of bases not matched to a gene: 3. Germline V gene data show CDR1 as SGHTA and CDR2 as FQGTGA. The CDR3 runs to 15 residues. TCRdb's copy holds only in-frame clones and misses some; the assay was immunoSEQ multiplex PCR. The repertoire has about 90,000 clones, around 90% of them found once; the top ten carry about 5.8%. The chain couples TRBV7-3 to TRBJ2-6; the match to TRBD2 covers 9 bases. The sequenced sample was peripheral blood, obtained on day 0 of AZD1222 vaccination. The clonotype was recovered from an adult in good health. The CDR3 region is CASSLSGSGANVLTF. The CDR3 DNA sequence: TGTGCCAGCAGCCTTAGCGGGAGCGGGGCCAACGTCCTGACTTTC.